The 20 T cell receptor beta chains in this list originate from one sample, sequenced in a study of molecular identifiers for immune sequencing clone quantification. TCRdb re-analysed the PCR reads in MiXCR, keeping a single row per CDR3 protein. The profile shows a few hundred thousand distinct CDR3 sequences, about 20% of them singletons. Input material: naive CD8+ T cells from blood, with Jurkat cell RNA spiked in. Subset defined: FACS-sorted CD8+CD4-CCR7+CD45RA+ naive T cells. These receptor sequences come from a human donor in good health. Some libraries in this study had Jurkat cell RNA spiked in.

This clonotype was detected many times. The CDR3 DNA reads TGCAGTGCCGAGACTAGCGGGAGTTACGAGCAGTACTTC. Protein: CSAETSGSYEQYF. The gene calls are TRBV20-1 and TRBJ2-7, with 12 positions matching TRBD2. CDR1 is DFQATT, CDR2 SNEGSKA, per germline (reference sequence). This CDR3 is built from 13 residues. Germline trimming cut 6 bases from V and 4 bases from J; bases unmatched to any gene: 4.

V and J are TRBV4-1 and TRBJ2-1, with TRBD2 matching over 9 bases. The germline CDR1 and CDR2 sequences are MGHRA and YSYEKL. This CDR3 is 16 amino acids long. Losses at the gene ends were 2 bases for V and 8 bases for J; bases not matched to a gene: 10. The CDR3 protein is CASSQNELAGKHEQFF. CDR3 coding DNA: TGCGCCAGCAGCCAAAACGAGCTAGCGGGGAAGCATGAGCAGTTCTTC.

A few counts support this clonotype. This chain links TRBV11-2 with TRBJ2-2, with 12 bases identical to TRBD2. The CDR3 runs to 17 residues. V shed 6 bases, J shed 5 bases, and the junction held 10 bases outside the gene matches. The V gene's germline CDR1 is SGHAT and CDR2 FQNNGV. Here the CDR3 reads CASSTNRLAGETGELFF. CDR3 DNA: TGTGCCAGCAGTACCAACCGACTAGCGGGAGAAACCGGGGAGCTGTTTTTT.

With respect to this clonotype: An end of the junction does not agree with germline; a read error may underlie this. This chain connects TRBV6-5 to TRBJ2-5; D is uncertain. The CDR3 is 16 residues long. The germline gives CDR1 MNHEY, CDR2 SVGAGI. The CDR3 protein is CASSFFMGGPQDTQYF. As DNA, the CDR3 is TGTGCCAGCAGTTTTTTTATGGGCGGCCCCCAAGACACCCAGTACTTC.

This chain links TRBV20-1 with TRBJ2-7; D is undetermined. The CDR3 runs to 13 residues. From germline, CDR1 is DFQATT and CDR2 SNEGSKA (reference sequence). Trimming removed 0 bases at V and 0 bases at J, with 6 bases between. The CDR3 is CSAREASSYEQYF. CDR3 DNA sequence: TGCAGTGCTAGAGAGGCCAGCTCCTACGAGCAGTACTTC.

This clonotype was detected many times. The chain employs TRBV4-3 and TRBJ2-3; D is possibly TRBD2 (5 bases). V lost 0 bases, J lost 1 base, and 5 bases lay in between. The CDR3 extends over 14 amino acids. CDR1 LGHNA and CDR2 YSLEER come from the germline V gene. DNA of the CDR3: TGCGCCAGCAGCCAAGAGGAGGGCACAGATACGCAGTATTTT. This translates into CASSQEEGTDTQYF.

In its sample, this clonotype was seen many times. The rearrangement joins TRBV5-1 to TRBJ2-7; D not resolved. The ends were cut back, 1 base at V and 3 bases at J, with 8 bases in the middle. Germline loops: CDR1 SGHRS, CDR2 YFSETQ. This CDR3 spans 13 amino acids. Here the CDR3 DNA reads TGCGCCAGCAGCTTGCCCGGAAACTACGAGCAGTACTTC. Encoded protein: CASSLPGNYEQYF.

This clonotype was counted many times. This chain uses TRBV19 with TRBJ2-5, with D perhaps matching TRBD1 or TRBD2 (6 bases each). Germline values: CDR1 LNHDA, CDR2 SQIVND (reference sequence). The CDR3 is 13 residues long. The V gene lost 9 bases and the J gene lost 6 bases, with 17 bases spanning the gap. In nucleotides, the CDR3 is TGTGCCAGCCAAGGGGGAGGTACGAAGACCCAGTACTTC. Its translation: CASQGGGTKTQYF.

V gene TRBV7-9 combines with J gene TRBJ2-3; 12 bases agree with TRBD2. This CDR3 has 15 residues. The V gene's germline CDR1 is SEHNR and CDR2 FQNEAQ (reference sequence). V shed 5 bases and J 5 bases; nucleotides not matched to a gene: 5. The DNA of the CDR3 is TGTGCCAGCAGCACGACTAGCGGGGGAGGAGATACGCAGTATTTT. It yields the protein CASSTTSGGGDTQYF.

This clonotype was seen repeatedly, ten times or more. V is TRBV5-6 and J is TRBJ2-7; 8 nucleotides align to TRBD2. There are 17 residues in the CDR3. V was pared by 4 bases and J by 4 bases, with 16 bases of the junction left unmatched. Germline V CDR1 and CDR2: SGHDT, YYEEEE. The CDR3 DNA reads TGTGCCAGCAGCCTCCCTAGACGAGCGGGAGTCAGGTACGAGCAGTACTTC. Protein product: CASSLPRRAGVRYEQYF.

This clonotype was counted many times. The CDR3 bases are TGTGCCAGCAGCTTGTGGGGGGGCGGTTACAATGAGCAGTTCTTC. Translated: CASSLWGGGYNEQFF. This chain uses TRBV5-6 with TRBJ2-1; maybe TRBD2 (7 bases). Germline CDR1 SGHDT, CDR2 YYEEEE. The CDR3 has 15 amino acids. The V end was cut by 1 base, the J end by 4 bases, with 12 bases between.

This clonotype has just a few counts. The germline gene is not matched at one end of the junction; a read error may be the cause. The chain recombines TRBV5-3 with TRBJ1-3, with 8 positions matching TRBD1. TRBV5-3 is an ORF, and what it does is uncertain. CDR3 length equals 17 residues. CDR3 region: CASSLGGQGLSGNTIYF. CDR3 nucleotide sequence: TGTGCCAGCAGCTTGGGAGGACAGGGCCTCTCTGGAAACACCATATATTTT.

The genes are TRBV6-5 and TRBJ1-2, with 10 bases lining up with TRBD1. Trimming cost V 2 bases and J 10 bases; bases outside gene matches: 4. Germline V gene sequence: CDR1 MNHEY, CDR2 SVGAGI. The CDR3 contains 13 residues. CDR3 in DNA: TGTGCCAGCAGTTACCCGGGACAGGGGTACTACACCTTC. It translates to CASSYPGQGYYTF.

This clonotype appeared a few times. This rearrangement joins TRBV20-1 to TRBJ1-1, with 8 bases aligning to TRBD1. The germline gives CDR1 DFQATT, CDR2 SNEGSKA (reference sequence). V lost 3 bases and J lost 7; bases outside the gene matches: 10. CDR3 length: 14 amino acids. CDR3 sequence (DNA): TGCAGTGCTAGTCAGGACAGGGCCCGACTTGAAGCTTTCTTT. This translates into CSASQDRARLEAFF.

The chain carries TRBV6-5 and TRBJ2-7, with D hard to call. Germline V gene lookup returns CDR1 MNHEY and CDR2 SVGAGI. This CDR3 region has 15 residues. V lost 1 base, J lost 2 bases, and 12 bases lay in between. This CDR3 is CASSYFPGKAYEQYF. In nucleotides, the CDR3 is TGTGCCAGCAGTTACTTTCCGGGCAAAGCCTACGAGCAGTACTTC.

A single count supports this clonotype. It may be a read error: a sequence one base away is much more abundant. The chain is built from TRBV12-3 or TRBV12-4 and TRBJ1-4; maybe TRBD1 (5 bases). Trimming left V 6 bases short and J 6 bases short, with 17 bases between. The CDR3 contains 15 residues. The CDR3 DNA sequence: TGTGCCAGCAGGTCAGACAGAGCCGGCGATGAAAAACTGTTTTTT. Its translation: CASRSDRAGDEKLFF.

This clonotype was recorded a few times. The chain combines TRBV5-6 with TRBJ1-1, with D possibly TRBD1 on 6 matching bases. Trimming pared 9 bases from V and 4 bases from J, leaving 19 bases between. Germline CDR1 and CDR2: SGHDT and YYEEEE. The CDR3 totals 14 residues. CDR3 residues: CATCHRVLCTEAFF. The CDR3 DNA is TGTGCCACATGCCACAGGGTTTTGTGCACTGAAGCTTTCTTT.

The CDR3 reads CASVKETQYF. CDR3 coding DNA: TGTGCCAGCGTGAAAGAGACCCAGTACTTC. V and J are TRBV2 and TRBJ2-5; D is uncertain. CDR1 and CDR2 (germline): SNHLY, FYNNEI. This CDR3 comprises 10 residues. V lost 8 bases and J lost 3, with 4 bases in between.

In its sample, this clonotype was seen many times. This chain joins TRBV6-1 and TRBJ2-4, with D uncertain. The CDR3 has 16 amino acids. The germline V gene encodes CDR1 MNHNS and CDR2 SASEGT. V dropped 2 bases and J dropped 2 bases, with 13 bases sitting between them. CDR3 nucleotide sequence: TGTGCCAGCAGTGAACCCACAACCTATACCAAAAACATTCAGTACTTC. Protein: CASSEPTTYTKNIQYF.

V gene TRBV7-2 combines with J gene TRBJ1-5, with unresolved D. Germline V CDR1 and CDR2: SGHTA, FQGNSA. This CDR3 contains 12 residues. The V and J ends lost 2 bases and 10 bases respectively, with 9 bases between them. The DNA for the CDR3 is TGTGCCAGCAGCTTATTAGGGCCCCCCCAGCATTTT. This gives the protein CASSLLGPPQHF.